The sample holds a few counts of the clone carrying this TCR beta chain. Time point in this sample: newly diagnosed GD, antithyroid drugs for less than 3 months. Scientists built the TCR library using RNA that was extracted from PBMCs. A blood draw put nine milliliters of peripheral blood into EDTA tubes. Sequencing libraries for TCR beta were prepared with iRepertoire HTBI primers and Arm-PCR of CDR3 regions. TCRdb recomputed calls from the multiplex PCR reads with MiXCR, one row per CDR3 protein. The sample holds 400,000 to 450,000 distinct CDR3 sequences, around 17% seen once. The data originate from a study of regulatory T cells in long-lasting Graves disease. Germline V gives CDR1 MNHEY, CDR2 SVGAGI. The CDR3 sequence is 18 residues long. The V gene end was trimmed by 0 bases and the J gene end by 2 bases; junction bases not matched to a gene: 10. This sample also appeared in a second study, on T cells in Graves' hyperthyroidism and ophthalmopathy. That report adds: Also found in blood were most expanded thyroid clonotypes above 0.001. Prediction of ophthalmopathy progression came a median 6.5 months pre-onset.

This clonotype originated in a woman in her thirties with Graves disease. This sequence joins TRBV6-5 and TRBJ1-5; 7 nucleotides agree with TRBD1. The source was peripheral blood mononuclear cells (PBMCs), collected at new diagnosis, from a patient treated with antithyroid drugs. The CDR3 region has the DNA TGTGCCAGCAGTTACTCCTATGTAGGACAGGTTGGCAATCAGCCCCAGCATTTT. Translation: CASSYSYVGQVGNQPQHF.